Below, 21 T cell receptor beta chains from the same sample are listed, as sequenced in a study of blood T cell repertoires in COVID-19. TCRdb's copy holds only in-frame clones and misses some; the assay was immunoSEQ multiplex PCR. This sample carries 210,000 or so clones, about 83% of them seen once, and the ten largest clones take roughly 1.2%. The sequenced material came from peripheral blood. These TCRs come from a young woman with COVID-19, enrolled during active disease.

The J gene is TRBJ2-6, the V gene TRBV5-4; no definite D call. V lost 5 bases to trimming and J lost 0 bases, with 9 bases between them. From germline, CDR1 is SGHNT and CDR2 YYREEE (reference sequence). This CDR3 spans 15 amino acids. The CDR3 loop reads CASSPGGSGANVLTF. Here the CDR3 DNA reads TGTGCCAGCAGTCCTGGCGGCTCTGGGGCCAACGTCCTGACTTTC.

V usage is TRBV5-5 and J usage is TRBJ2-7, with 9 bases that match TRBD1. The CDR3 sequence is 13 residues long. Trimming removed 3 bases from V and 7 bases from J; junction bases left unmatched: 5. CDR1 SGHKS and CDR2 YYEKEE come from the germline V gene (reference sequence). CDR3 in DNA: TGTGCCAGCAGCTGGGGGACAGGGTTGGAGCAGTACTTC. Translated, it gives CASSWGTGLEQYF.

The chain has TRBV5-1 and TRBJ2-1; TRBD1 aligns across 8 bases. The junction had 2 bases not matched to a gene; V was cut back by 3 bases and J by 9 bases. The CDR3 is made up of 12 amino acids. CDR1 and CDR2 (germline): SGHRS, YFSETQ. CDR3 sequence: CASSYDRGEQFF. CDR3 sequence (DNA): TGCGCCAGCAGCTATGACAGGGGTGAGCAGTTCTTC. Based on the CDR3 plus reference TRBV5-1 and TRBJ2-1, the full variable domain is KAGVTQTPRYLIKTRGQQVTLSCSPISGHRSVSWYQQTPGQGLQFLFEYFSETQRNKGNFPGRFSGRQFSNSRSEMNVSTLELGDSALYLCASSYDRGEQFFGPGTRLTVL.

The V call is TRBV7-9, the J call TRBJ1-2; 9 nucleotides align to TRBD1. The length of the CDR3 is 15 residues. The J segment lost 4 bases and the V segment lost 5 bases, leaving 8 bases of the junction unmatched. Germline CDR1 is SEHNR and CDR2 is FQNEAQ (reference sequence). The CDR3 sequence is CASSAGTGIGYGYTF. The CDR3 DNA is TGTGCCAGCAGCGCCGGGACAGGGATCGGCTATGGCTACACCTTC.

The V gene is TRBV7-2, the J gene TRBJ1-5; D not certain. The ends were cut back, 1 base at V and 3 bases at J, with 10 bases in the middle. CDR3 length: 15 residues. The germline V gene encodes CDR1 SGHTA and CDR2 FQGNSA. In DNA form, the CDR3 reads TGTGCCAGCAGCTTAGAGGCGGGAGTCAATCAGCCCCAGCATTTT. Its protein product is CASSLEAGVNQPQHF.

The rearrangement joins TRBV7-9 to TRBJ2-2; D ambiguous. Germline loops: CDR1 SEHNR, CDR2 FQNEAQ (reference sequence). Deletions cut 7 bases from V and 2 bases from J, with 17 bases between. This CDR3 has 16 residues. CDR3 in amino acids: CASTSEKSGNTGELFF. The CDR3 DNA is TGTGCCAGCACGAGTGAGAAGTCAGGCAACACCGGGGAGCTGTTTTTT.

The chain employs TRBV5-1 and TRBJ2-3; 7 nucleotides line up with TRBD2. This CDR3 region has 15 residues. Germline V gives CDR1 SGHRS, CDR2 YFSETQ. The V and J ends lost 0 bases and 3 bases, in that order; junction bases with no gene match: 4. CDR3 nucleotide sequence: TGCGCCAGCAGCTTGGGGTCTAGCGGAACAGATACGCAGTATTTT. Encoded protein: CASSLGSSGTDTQYF.

This chain uses TRBV19 with TRBJ1-2, with D possibly matching TRBD1 (6 bases). This CDR3 region has 13 residues. Germline CDR1 LNHDA, CDR2 SQIVND (reference sequence). Trimming took 11 bases from V and 4 from J, leaving 17 bases between them. The CDR3 protein is CASNTAQGYGYTF. DNA for the CDR3: TGTGCCTCAAATACCGCACAGGGCTATGGCTACACCTTC.

The chain couples TRBV19 to TRBJ2-4, with 12 nucleotides matching TRBD2. The germline V gene has CDR1 LNHDA and CDR2 SQIVND (reference sequence). This CDR3 comprises 14 residues. With V trimmed by 3 bases and J by 15 bases, 9 bases remained unmatched. The DNA of the CDR3 is TGTGCCAGTAGTATCTGGGGGACTAGCGGGTTTCTGTACTTC. Its protein is CASSIWGTSGFLYF.

Of note for this clone: The sample carries other DNA sequences with the same CDR3. This chain links TRBV18 with TRBJ1-2, with 7 bases fitting TRBD1. Germline values: CDR1 KGHSH, CDR2 LQKENI. V lost 3 bases and J lost 4; bases outside the gene matches: 5. The CDR3 sequence is 14 residues long. The DNA of the CDR3 is TGTGCCAGCTCACCGACAGGGCTTCTCTATGGCTACACCTTC. Its protein product is CASSPTGLLYGYTF.

The chain combines TRBV7-3 with TRBJ2-1; 8 bases line up with TRBD2. The V segment lost 1 base and the J segment 9 bases; nucleotides outside the gene matches: 5. This CDR3 has 14 amino acids. CDR1 and CDR2 (germline): SGHTA, FQGTGA. The CDR3 is CASSLSLAGGEQFF. DNA for the CDR3: TGTGCCAGCAGCTTAAGTCTAGCGGGCGGTGAGCAGTTCTTC.

The chain employs TRBV3-1 (or the pseudogene TRBV3-2) and TRBJ2-1; 9 nucleotides line up with TRBD2. In germline, CDR1 is LGHDT, CDR2 YNNKEL (reference sequence). V lost 7 bases and J lost 5; bases outside the gene matches: 9. The CDR3 is 15 residues long. CDR3 loop: CASTPIAGADNEQFF. The CDR3 region has the DNA TGTGCCAGCACCCCCATAGCGGGAGCCGACAATGAGCAGTTCTTC.

The V gene is TRBV28, the J gene TRBJ2-2, with TRBD2 as a possible D gene (6 bases). Germline CDR1 and CDR2: MDHEN and SYDVKM. The CDR3 length is 18 residues. V dropped 5 bases and J dropped 6 bases, with 25 bases sitting between them. The CDR3 nucleotides are TGTGCCAGCAGTCGCCTTGGGCCGGGAGCTCTTATCGCCGGGGAGCTGTTTTTT. Protein product: CASSRLGPGALIAGELFF.

There are many counts of this clone. The V call is TRBV7-9, the J call TRBJ2-2; D is perhaps TRBD1 (5 bases). There are 15 residues in the CDR3. CDR1 is SEHNR and CDR2 is FQNEAQ in the germline V gene (reference sequence). Trimming took 1 base from V and 4 from J, leaving 10 bases between them. Written as DNA, the CDR3 is TGTGCCAGCAGCTTAGGGACATTAGGCACCGGGGAGCTGTTTTTT. Translation gives CASSLGTLGTGELFF.

This clone was recorded at least ten times. V and J are TRBV11-2 and TRBJ1-2; TRBD1 might be the D (6 bases). V lost 3 bases to trimming and J lost 4 bases, with 9 bases between them. CDR3 size: 13 residues. Germline CDR1 and CDR2: SGHAT and FQNNGV. The CDR3 bases are TGTGCCAGCAGCTTGGGACACCGCTATGGCTACACCTTC. This sequence encodes CASSLGHRYGYTF.

The CDR3 bases are TGTGCCAGCAGCTTAGGGGCAGAGGGTAAGGAGCAGTACTTC. Residues: CASSLGAEGKEQYF. This sequence joins TRBV7-2 and TRBJ2-7; weak D call: TRBD2 (5 bases). The germline V gene has CDR1 SGHTA and CDR2 FQGNSA. This CDR3 has 14 residues. With 1 base removed from V and 7 bases from J, the gap between germline ends came to 14 bases.

V and J are TRBV28 and TRBJ1-5; unclear D gene. CDR1 is MDHEN and CDR2 is SYDVKM in the germline V gene. This CDR3 region has 13 residues. The ends were cut back, 6 bases at V and 2 bases at J, with 8 bases in the middle. The CDR3 DNA sequence: TGTGCCAGCAGCCCACTAGGCAATCAGCCCCAGCATTTT. This translates into CASSPLGNQPQHF.

This clone has only one observation. The genes are TRBV19 and TRBJ2-2; no clear D gene. Germline V gene data show CDR1 as LNHDA and CDR2 as SQIVND (reference sequence). The CDR3 totals 14 residues. Trimming cost V 9 bases and J 4 bases, with 15 bases left between them. CDR3 region: CASPPTFVTGELFF. CDR3 nucleotide sequence: TGTGCCAGCCCTCCAACATTTGTCACCGGGGAGCTGTTTTTT. Full variable domain (outside the CDR3, taken from reference TRBV19 and TRBJ2-2): DGGITQSPKYLFRKEGQNVTLSCEQNLNHDAMYWYRQDPGQGLRLIYYSQIVNDFQKGDIAEGYSVSREKKESFPLTVTSAQKNPTAFYLCASPPTFVTGELFFGEGSRLTVL.

The genes are TRBV18 and TRBJ1-2; 9 bases are shared with TRBD1. CDR3 size: 15 residues. Germline trimming cut 5 bases from V and 4 bases from J; bases unmatched to any gene: 8. Germline V gene lookup returns CDR1 KGHSH and CDR2 LQKENI. The DNA for the CDR3 is TGTGCCAGCTCAACGTCCGGGACAGGGATCTATGGCTACACCTTC. Translated: CASSTSGTGIYGYTF.

V gene TRBV4-3 combines with J gene TRBJ2-3; TRBD2 agrees at 12 bases. CDR1 and CDR2 from the germline V gene are LGHNA and YSLEER. The CDR3 is 16 amino acids. V was pared by 2 bases and J by 5 bases, with 5 bases of the junction left unmatched. CDR3 in DNA: TGCGCCAGCAGCCAACTAGCGGGAGGGCCGGAAGATACGCAGTATTTT. Its translation: CASSQLAGGPEDTQYF.

The V and J genes are TRBV7-9 and TRBJ2-1, with 7 bases aligning to TRBD2. The CDR3 has 18 residues. Germline V gene data show CDR1 as SEHNR and CDR2 as FQNEAQ (reference sequence). V shed 0 bases and J 5 bases; nucleotides not matched to a gene: 13. CDR3 nucleotides: TGTGCCAGCAGCTTAGCCGAGCTAGCGGCGAGACCTAACAATGAGCAGTTCTTC. It codes for CASSLAELAARPNNEQFF.